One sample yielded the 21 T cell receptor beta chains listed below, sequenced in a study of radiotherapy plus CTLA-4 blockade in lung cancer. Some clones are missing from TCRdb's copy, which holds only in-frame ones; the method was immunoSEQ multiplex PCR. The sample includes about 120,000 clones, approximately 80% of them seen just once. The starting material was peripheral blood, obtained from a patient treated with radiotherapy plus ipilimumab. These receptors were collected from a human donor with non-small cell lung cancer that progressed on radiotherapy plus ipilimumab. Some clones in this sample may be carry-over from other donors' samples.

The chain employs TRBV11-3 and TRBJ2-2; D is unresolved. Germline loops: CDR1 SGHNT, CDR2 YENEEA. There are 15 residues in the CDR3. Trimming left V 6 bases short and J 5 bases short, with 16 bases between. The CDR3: CASSPLGEWTGELFF. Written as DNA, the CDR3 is TGTGCCAGCAGTCCCCTGGGCGAATGGACCGGGGAGCTGTTTTTT.

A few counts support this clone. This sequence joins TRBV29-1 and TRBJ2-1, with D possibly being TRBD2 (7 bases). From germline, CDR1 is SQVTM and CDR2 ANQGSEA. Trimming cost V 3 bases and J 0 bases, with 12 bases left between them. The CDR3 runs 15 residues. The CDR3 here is CSVDRGGVSYNEQFF. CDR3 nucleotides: TGCAGCGTTGATAGGGGGGGTGTCTCCTACAATGAGCAGTTCTTC.

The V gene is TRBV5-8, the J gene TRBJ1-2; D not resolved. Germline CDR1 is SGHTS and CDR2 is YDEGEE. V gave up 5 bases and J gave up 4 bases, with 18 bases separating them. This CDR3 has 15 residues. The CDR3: CASSEQIPLSYGYTF. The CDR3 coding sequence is TGTGCCAGCAGTGAACAGATTCCTCTGAGCTATGGCTACACCTTC.

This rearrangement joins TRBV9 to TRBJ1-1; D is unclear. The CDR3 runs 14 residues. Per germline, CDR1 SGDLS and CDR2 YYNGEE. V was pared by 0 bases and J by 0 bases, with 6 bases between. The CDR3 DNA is TGTGCCAGCAGCGTAGACAGCATGAACACTGAAGCTTTCTTT. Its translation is CASSVDSMNTEAFF.

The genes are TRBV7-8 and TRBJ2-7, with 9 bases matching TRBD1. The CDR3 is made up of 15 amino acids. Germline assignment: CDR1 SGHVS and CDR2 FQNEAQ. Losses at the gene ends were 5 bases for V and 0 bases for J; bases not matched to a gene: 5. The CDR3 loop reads CASSAAGQGSYEQYF. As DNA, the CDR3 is TGTGCCAGCAGCGCCGCGGGACAGGGCTCCTACGAGCAGTACTTC.

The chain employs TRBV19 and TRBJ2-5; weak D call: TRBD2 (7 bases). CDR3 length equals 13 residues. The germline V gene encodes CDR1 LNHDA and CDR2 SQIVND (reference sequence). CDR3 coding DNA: TGTGCGACCGGGGGGCTCCTGGGGGAGACCCAGTACTTC. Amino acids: CATGGLLGETQYF.

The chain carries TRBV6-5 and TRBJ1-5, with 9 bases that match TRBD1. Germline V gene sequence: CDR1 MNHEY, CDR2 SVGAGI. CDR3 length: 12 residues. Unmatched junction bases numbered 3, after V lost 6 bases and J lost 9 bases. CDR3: CASRQGAAPQHF. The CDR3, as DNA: TGTGCCAGCAGACAGGGGGCGGCGCCCCAGCATTTT.

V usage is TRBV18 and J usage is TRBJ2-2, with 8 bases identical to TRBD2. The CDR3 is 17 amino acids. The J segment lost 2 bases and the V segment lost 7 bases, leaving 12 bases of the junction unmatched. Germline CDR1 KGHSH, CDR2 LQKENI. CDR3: CASLRRSGGYNTGELFF. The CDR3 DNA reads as TGTGCCAGCTTACGGAGGAGCGGGGGTTACAACACCGGGGAGCTGTTTTTT.

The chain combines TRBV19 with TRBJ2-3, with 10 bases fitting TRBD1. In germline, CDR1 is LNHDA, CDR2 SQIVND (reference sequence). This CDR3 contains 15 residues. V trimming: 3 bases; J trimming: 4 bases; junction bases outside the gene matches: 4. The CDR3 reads CASSMGQGLADTQYF. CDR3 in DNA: TGTGCCAGTAGTATGGGACAGGGGCTCGCAGATACGCAGTATTTT.

DNA of the CDR3: TGCGCCAGCAGCTTGGGACAGGGGGGCTTAGATACGCAGTATTTT. Its translation is CASSLGQGGLDTQYF. The chain has TRBV5-1 and TRBJ2-3, with 9 bases aligning to TRBD1. This CDR3 comprises 15 residues. The germline V gene encodes CDR1 SGHRS and CDR2 YFSETQ. Losses at the gene ends were 0 bases for V and 5 bases for J; bases not matched to a gene: 4.

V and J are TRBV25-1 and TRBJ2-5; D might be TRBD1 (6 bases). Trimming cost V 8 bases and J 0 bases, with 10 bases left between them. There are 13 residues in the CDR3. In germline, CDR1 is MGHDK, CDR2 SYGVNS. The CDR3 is CASADRHQETQYF. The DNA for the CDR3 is TGTGCCAGCGCAGACAGGCACCAAGAGACCCAGTACTTC.

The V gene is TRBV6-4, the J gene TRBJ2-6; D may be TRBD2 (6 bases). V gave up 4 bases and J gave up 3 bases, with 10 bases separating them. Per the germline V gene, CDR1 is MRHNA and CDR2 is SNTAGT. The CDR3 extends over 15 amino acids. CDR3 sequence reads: CASSVQGGGANVLTF. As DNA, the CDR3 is TGTGCCAGCAGTGTTCAGGGAGGTGGGGCCAACGTCCTGACTTTC.

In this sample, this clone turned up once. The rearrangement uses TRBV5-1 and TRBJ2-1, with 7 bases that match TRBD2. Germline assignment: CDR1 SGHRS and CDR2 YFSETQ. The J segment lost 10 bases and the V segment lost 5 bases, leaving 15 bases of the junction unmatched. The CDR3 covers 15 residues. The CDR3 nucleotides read TGCGCCAGCAGACCCTCGGGACTACCCGAAGAGGAGCAGTTCTTC. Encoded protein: CASRPSGLPEEEQFF.

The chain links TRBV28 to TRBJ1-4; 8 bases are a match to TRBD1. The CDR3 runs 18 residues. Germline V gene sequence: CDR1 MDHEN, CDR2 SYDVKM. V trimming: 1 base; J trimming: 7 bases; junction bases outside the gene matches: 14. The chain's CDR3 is CASSLSPNYRGAFEKLFF. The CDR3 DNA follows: TGTGCCAGCAGTTTATCCCCGAATTACAGGGGGGCCTTTGAAAAACTGTTTTTT.

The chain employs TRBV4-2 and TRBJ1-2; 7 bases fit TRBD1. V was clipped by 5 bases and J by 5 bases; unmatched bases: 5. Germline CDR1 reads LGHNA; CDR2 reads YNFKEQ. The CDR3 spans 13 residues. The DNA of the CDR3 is TGTGCCAGCAGCTCCGGGACAGTGTATGGCTACACCTTC. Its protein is CASSSGTVYGYTF.

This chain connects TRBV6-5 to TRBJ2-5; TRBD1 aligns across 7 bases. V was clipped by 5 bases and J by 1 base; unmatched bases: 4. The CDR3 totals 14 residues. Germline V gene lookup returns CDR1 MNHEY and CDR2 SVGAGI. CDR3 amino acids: CASSQGQIQETQYF. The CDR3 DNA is TGTGCCAGCAGTCAGGGACAGATCCAAGAGACCCAGTACTTC.

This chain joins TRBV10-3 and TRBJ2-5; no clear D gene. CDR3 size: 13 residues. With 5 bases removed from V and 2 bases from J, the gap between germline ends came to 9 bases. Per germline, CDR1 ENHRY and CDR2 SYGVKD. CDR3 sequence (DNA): TGTGCCATCAGTCCGCAGGAACAAGAGACCCAGTACTTC. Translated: CAISPQEQETQYF.

Here the CDR3 DNA reads TGCGCCAGCAGCCCCAGGACAGAGGATAATTCACCCCTCCACTTT. Protein product: CASSPRTEDNSPLHF. The chain recombines TRBV4-1 with TRBJ1-6, with D perhaps TRBD1 (6 bases). V gave up 4 bases and J gave up 5 bases, with 12 bases separating them. Germline-derived CDR1 and CDR2 are MGHRA and YSYEKL. This CDR3 contains 15 residues.

The CDR3 sequence is CASSLVTGNGYTF. The CDR3 DNA follows: TGTGCCAGCAGCTTGGTGACAGGGAATGGCTACACCTTC. This sequence joins TRBV7-2 and TRBJ1-2; 7 positions match TRBD1. J was trimmed by 6 bases and V by 3 bases; bases with no gene match: 4. CDR3 length equals 13 residues. From germline, CDR1 is SGHTA and CDR2 FQGNSA.

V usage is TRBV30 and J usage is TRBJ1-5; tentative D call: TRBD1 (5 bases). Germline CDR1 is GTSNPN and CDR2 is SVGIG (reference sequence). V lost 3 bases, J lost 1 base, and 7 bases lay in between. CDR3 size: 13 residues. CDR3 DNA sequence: TGTGCCTGGAGCCGGGACAGCAATCAGCCCCAGCATTTT. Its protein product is CAWSRDSNQPQHF.

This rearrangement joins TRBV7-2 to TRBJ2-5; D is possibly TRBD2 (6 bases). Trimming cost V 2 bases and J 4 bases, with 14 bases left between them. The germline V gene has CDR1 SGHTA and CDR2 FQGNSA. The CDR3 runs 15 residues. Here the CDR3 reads CASSLRVGGGETQYF. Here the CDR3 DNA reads TGTGCCAGCAGCTTAAGAGTGGGGGGAGGAGAGACCCAGTACTTC.